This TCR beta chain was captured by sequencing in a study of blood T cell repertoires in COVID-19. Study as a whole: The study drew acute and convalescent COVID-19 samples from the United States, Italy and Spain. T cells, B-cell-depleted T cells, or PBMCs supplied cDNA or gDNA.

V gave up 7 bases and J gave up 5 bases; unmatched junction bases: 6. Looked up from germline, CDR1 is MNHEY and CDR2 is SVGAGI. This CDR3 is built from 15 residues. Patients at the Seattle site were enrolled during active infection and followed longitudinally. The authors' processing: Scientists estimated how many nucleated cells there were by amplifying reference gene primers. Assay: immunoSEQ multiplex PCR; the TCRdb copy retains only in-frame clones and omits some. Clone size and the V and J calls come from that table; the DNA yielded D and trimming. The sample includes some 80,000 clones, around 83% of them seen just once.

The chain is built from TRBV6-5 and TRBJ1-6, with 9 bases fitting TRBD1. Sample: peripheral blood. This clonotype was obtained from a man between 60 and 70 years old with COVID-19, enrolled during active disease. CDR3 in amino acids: CASILWDRDNSPLHF. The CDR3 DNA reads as TGTGCCAGCATCCTCTGGGACAGGGATAATTCACCCCTCCACTTT.